This TCR beta chain was captured in a study of blood T cell repertoires in COVID-19. This table comes from immunoSEQ multiplex PCR, and its TCRdb copy is limited to in-frame clones, with some not included. The sample has about 360,000 clones; around 87% are singletons. Donors in Cohort 3 counted as recovered after two negative PCRs, clearance, or symptom resolution. Germline V lookup: CDR1 SNHLY, CDR2 FYNNEI. The CDR3 consists of 14 residues. Trimming took 7 bases from V and 8 from J, leaving 18 bases between them. This sequence originates from a man aged 30-40 years who had recovered from COVID-19. The gene calls are TRBV2 and TRBJ1-3, with unresolved D. The sample consisted of PBMCs or T cells enriched from blood (not recorded which). The CDR3 sequence: CASKVGPAIDTIYF. In DNA form, the CDR3 reads TGTGCCAGCAAGGTGGGCCCCGCGATAGACACCATATATTTT.